A single sample gave rise to the 24 T cell receptor beta chains below, sequenced in a study of blood T cell repertoires in COVID-19. Produced via immunoSEQ multiplex PCR; TCRdb's table is partial and in-frame only. The top ten hold about 1.8% of the sample, which has over 200,000 clones, under 85% seen once. Sequencing was done on a sample of PBMCs or T cells enriched from blood (not recorded which). These receptors came from a man aged 55-75 years who had recovered from COVID-19.

The chain is built from TRBV5-1 and TRBJ2-7, with 13 bases matching TRBD2. From germline, CDR1 is SGHRS and CDR2 YFSETQ. V lost 4 bases, J lost 0 bases, and 13 bases stayed unmatched. The CDR3 runs 19 residues. The CDR3 sequence: CASSGNPGLAGPGSYEQYF. CDR3 nucleotides: TGCGCCAGCAGCGGGAATCCGGGACTAGCGGGGCCCGGCTCCTACGAGCAGTACTTC.

The V call is TRBV11-3, the J call TRBJ1-1; tentatively, D is TRBD1 (6 bases). Trimming left V 4 bases short and J 1 base short, with 13 bases between. Germline CDR1 is SGHNT and CDR2 is YENEEA. This CDR3 has 15 residues. CDR3 loop: CASSSPGTPNTEAFF. The DNA of the CDR3 is TGTGCCAGCAGCTCACCCGGGACACCGAACACTGAAGCTTTCTTT.

The genes are TRBV7-8 and TRBJ1-4, with D hard to call. Germline V gives CDR1 SGHVS, CDR2 FQNEAQ. Trimming cost V 0 bases and J 0 bases, with 14 bases left between them. This CDR3 is built from 18 residues. CDR3 sequence reads: CASSLAPRRSSTNEKLFF. The CDR3 DNA follows: TGTGCCAGCAGCTTAGCGCCACGCCGGAGTTCAACTAATGAAAAACTGTTTTTT.

The chain links TRBV29-1 to TRBJ2-3, with a weak D call TRBD1 (5 bases). The CDR3 runs to 16 residues. Germline assignment: CDR1 SQVTM and CDR2 ANQGSEA. The V end was cut by 5 bases, the J end by 1 base, with 19 bases between. CDR3 DNA sequence: TGCAGCGTTCCAGCCTTAGGGGCGGTCGGCACAGATACGCAGTATTTT. Residues: CSVPALGAVGTDTQYF.

The chain combines TRBV2 with TRBJ2-1; 10 nucleotides align to TRBD1. CDR1 and CDR2 (germline): SNHLY, FYNNEI. V was clipped by 8 bases and J by 5 bases; unmatched bases: 6. CDR3 length equals 14 residues. The DNA for the CDR3 is TGTGCCAGCGGCCGGGACAGGGGCCACAATGAGCAGTTCTTC. Its translation is CASGRDRGHNEQFF.

The V call is TRBV27, the J call TRBJ2-7; TRBD1 matches 9 bases. The V gene end was trimmed by 5 bases and the J gene end by 2 bases; junction bases not matched to a gene: 10. The germline gives CDR1 MNHEY, CDR2 SMNVEV (reference sequence). This CDR3 region has 16 residues. DNA of the CDR3: TGTGCCAGCAGTCCTCAGACCGGGACAGGGCCCTACGAGCAGTACTTC. This codes for CASSPQTGTGPYEQYF.

CDR3 loop: CAISAQPGQGYTDTQYF. The CDR3 DNA sequence: TGTGCCATCAGTGCCCAACCGGGACAGGGTTACACAGATACGCAGTATTTT. The V call is TRBV10-3, the J call TRBJ2-3; TRBD1 aligns across 9 bases. Trimming took 4 bases from V and 2 from J; bases not matched to a gene: 10. In germline, CDR1 is ENHRY, CDR2 SYGVKD. This CDR3 is built from 17 residues.

This chain joins TRBV7-6 and TRBJ2-3; 8 bases align to TRBD2. The germline gives CDR1 SGHVS, CDR2 FNYEAQ. Trimming cost V 4 bases and J 4 bases; bases outside gene matches: 7. The CDR3 length is 15 residues. The CDR3 bases are TGTGCCAGCAGCTCACCGGGACTAGAGGCAGATACGCAGTATTTT. Translated: CASSSPGLEADTQYF.

In this sample, this clone turned up once. CDR3 in DNA: TGCGCCAGCAGCTTGGTCCAGGGGGGAACTGAAGCTTTCTTT. Translating gives CASSLVQGGTEAFF. V gene TRBV5-1 combines with J gene TRBJ1-1; 7 bases fit TRBD1. CDR3 length: 14 residues. V dropped 0 bases and J dropped 5; count of bases not matched to a gene: 4. Germline CDR1 and CDR2: SGHRS and YFSETQ.

This clone was seen just once. The chain employs TRBV7-2 and TRBJ1-1, with D maybe TRBD1 (6 bases). This CDR3 is 16 amino acids long. From germline, CDR1 is SGHTA and CDR2 FQGNSA. V shed 3 bases and J shed 2 bases, with 16 bases lying between them. CDR3 region: CASSLDLGASNTEAFF. The CDR3 DNA is TGTGCCAGCAGCTTGGATTTGGGGGCTAGTAACACTGAAGCTTTCTTT.

The V and J genes are TRBV18 and TRBJ1-1; weak D call: TRBD1 (6 bases). V lost 3 bases, J lost 1 base, and 9 bases lay in between. Germline V gene sequence: CDR1 KGHSH, CDR2 LQKENI. This CDR3 is 14 amino acids long. The CDR3, as DNA: TGTGCCAGCTCACCCCGGACAGAGAACACTGAAGCTTTCTTT. Its protein product is CASSPRTENTEAFF.

The rearrangement uses TRBV5-5 and TRBJ1-2; 12 bases fit TRBD1. V shed 0 bases, J shed 6 bases, and the junction held 6 bases outside the gene matches. This CDR3 has 16 residues. Germline V gives CDR1 SGHKS, CDR2 YYEKEE (reference sequence). The CDR3 is CASSLEGQGAIDGYTF. The CDR3 DNA reads TGTGCCAGCAGCTTGGAGGGACAGGGGGCGATTGATGGCTACACCTTC.

The rearrangement uses TRBV7-9 and TRBJ2-4, with D perhaps matching TRBD1 (6 bases). The CDR3 length is 15 residues. Germline V gene lookup returns CDR1 SEHNR and CDR2 FQNEAQ (reference sequence). V was shortened by 4 bases and J by 3 bases, with 13 bases between the two germline ends. The DNA of the CDR3 is TGTGCCAGCAGCTACCCAGGGGCTGACAAAAACATTCAGTACTTC. This codes for CASSYPGADKNIQYF.

This clone was detected only a few times. The chain recombines TRBV5-4 with TRBJ1-1; 7 positions match TRBD1. Germline V gives CDR1 SGHNT, CDR2 YYREEE (reference sequence). CDR3 length: 16 amino acids. V was pared by 0 bases and J by 4 bases, with 9 bases of the junction left unmatched. In DNA form, the CDR3 reads TGTGCCAGCAGCTTGGATACAGGGGTGGTTGCCACTGAAGCTTTCTTT. Encoded protein: CASSLDTGVVATEAFF.

The V call is TRBV12-3 or TRBV12-4, the J call TRBJ1-4; D is ambiguous. Trimming took 3 bases from V and 8 from J, leaving 7 bases between them. The CDR3 covers 12 residues. The CDR3 DNA reads TGTGCCAGCAGTTTGTCGGGGGAAAAACTGTTTTTT. As protein: CASSLSGEKLFF.

The chain employs TRBV5-1 and TRBJ2-7, with TRBD2 identical over 9 bases. V gave up 1 base and J gave up 0 bases; unmatched junction bases: 5. CDR1 is SGHRS and CDR2 is YFSETQ in the germline V gene. There are 16 residues in the CDR3. CDR3 bases: TGCGCCAGCAGCTTGTTGGCTAGCGGGGCCTCCTACGAGCAGTACTTC. It yields the protein CASSLLASGASYEQYF.

DNA for the CDR3: TGTGCCAGCAGTGAGGATCCCCCCTGGGCCAGGGGTTACGAGCAGTACTTC. Translating gives CASSEDPPWARGYEQYF. The chain carries TRBV6-1 and TRBJ2-7, with a weak D call TRBD1 (6 bases). Looked up from germline, CDR1 is MNHNS and CDR2 is SASEGT. There are 17 residues in the CDR3. Trimming removed 3 bases at V and 4 bases at J, with 22 bases between.

V gene TRBV18 combines with J gene TRBJ1-1; D call uncertain. The V end lost 2 bases, the J end lost 4 bases, and 14 bases lay between the germline ends. The CDR3 covers 15 residues. CDR1 and CDR2 from the germline V gene are KGHSH and LQKENI. The CDR3 DNA is TGTGCCAGCTCACCATGGCAGGACTCTTTCACTGAAGCTTTCTTT. It is translated as CASSPWQDSFTEAFF.

The V and J genes are TRBV25-1 and TRBJ1-1; 7 bases are shared with TRBD1. Trimming cost V 5 bases and J 5 bases; bases outside gene matches: 8. There are 14 residues in the CDR3. Germline V gives CDR1 MGHDK, CDR2 SYGVNS. The CDR3 nucleotides read TGTGCCAGCAGTCTCGCAGGGGGACAAACTGAAGCTTTCTTT. Its protein is CASSLAGGQTEAFF.

This chain joins TRBV3-1 (or the pseudogene TRBV3-2) and TRBJ1-3; D remains unclear. This CDR3 is built from 14 residues. V dropped 1 base and J dropped 2 bases, with 6 bases sitting between them. The germline V gene encodes CDR1 LGHDT and CDR2 YNNKEL (reference sequence). Here the CDR3 DNA reads TGTGCCAGCAGCCAAGGGAGGGCTGGAAACACCATATATTTT. It codes for CASSQGRAGNTIYF.

V usage is TRBV6-5 and J usage is TRBJ1-1, with D possibly being TRBD1 (6 bases). There are 13 residues in the CDR3. Per the germline V gene, CDR1 is MNHEY and CDR2 is SVGAGI. Between the trimmed V and J ends, which lost 4 bases and 3 bases, there was a span of 9 bases. Written as DNA, the CDR3 is TGTGCCAGCAGTTTACAGGGATACACTGAAGCTTTCTTT. This sequence encodes CASSLQGYTEAFF.

The chain is built from TRBV7-3 and TRBJ1-1; D is uncertain. Trimming cost V 2 bases and J 1 base, with 8 bases left between them. Germline CDR1 reads SGHTA; CDR2 reads FQGTGA. This CDR3 spans 14 amino acids. The CDR3 region has the DNA TGTGCCAGCAGCTTACGCGCGGGGAACACTGAAGCTTTCTTT. Its protein product is CASSLRAGNTEAFF. Supplemented by reference TRBV7-3 and TRBJ1-1, the full variable domain reads GAGVSQTPSNKVTEKGKYVELRCDPISGHTALYWYRQSLGQGPEFLIYFQGTGAADDSGLPNDRFFAVRPEGSVSTLKIQRTERGDSAVYLCASSLRAGNTEAFFGQGTRLTVV.

This chain uses TRBV29-1 with TRBJ1-1, with 8 bases that match TRBD1. Losses at the gene ends were 7 bases for V and 4 bases for J; bases not matched to a gene: 14. The CDR3 length is 15 residues. In germline, CDR1 is SQVTM, CDR2 ANQGSEA. The CDR3 DNA reads TGCAGCGCCATGACGTGGGACAGGCAGATCACTGAAGCTTTCTTT. The encoded protein is CSAMTWDRQITEAFF.

This chain connects TRBV2 to TRBJ1-1; 10 bases are a match to TRBD1. J lost 5 bases, V lost 6 bases, and 6 bases had no gene match. The V gene's germline CDR1 is SNHLY and CDR2 FYNNEI. CDR3 size: 14 residues. CDR3 protein: CASSARDRGTEAFF. As DNA, the CDR3 is TGTGCCAGCAGCGCACGGGACAGGGGTACTGAAGCTTTCTTT. The complete variable domain, with remaining parts taken from reference TRBV2 and TRBJ1-1, reads EPEVTQTPSHQVTQMGQEVILRCVPISNHLYFYWYRQILGQKVEFLVSFYNNEISEKSEIFDDQFSVERPDGSNFTLKIRSTKLEDSAMYFCASSARDRGTEAFFGQGTRLTVV.